Following are 23 T cell receptor beta chains from one sample sequenced in a study of HIV-infected children after antiretroviral therapy interruption. The TCR library was built from RNA with a 3' RACE protocol and unique molecular identifiers. TCRdb independently ran MiXCR on the 3' RACE reads; one entry per CDR3 protein. This sample has 30,000 to 50,000 distinct CDR3 sequences; 5% to 8% occur once, and the top ten carry approximately 0.97%. Indicated treatment: PENTA 11 planned treatment interruption arm or continuous ART arm. Material: CD45RA+ CD4+ T cells from PBMCs, pooled from several time points, obtained from a donor given antiretroviral therapy, either interrupted or continuous. Specified subset: naive CD4+ CD45RA+ CD45RO- T cells. The receptors were gathered from a pool of human donors with HIV.

This clonotype was found a few times. V and J are TRBV20-1 and TRBJ2-2; 11 bases fit TRBD2. The V gene's germline CDR1 is DFQATT and CDR2 SNEGSKA (reference sequence). This CDR3 contains 16 residues. After removal of 1 base from V and 7 bases from J, the junction contained 8 bases not matched to a gene. CDR3 coding DNA: TGCAGTGCTAGAGGGGTAGCGGGAGGGCCTAGCGGGGAGCTGTTTTTT. Residues: CSARGVAGGPSGELFF.

This clonotype was seen many times. The rearrangement links TRBV30 to TRBJ1-1, with D unclear. Trimming stripped 2 bases from V and 14 bases from J, with 21 bases between. Germline CDR1 GTSNPN, CDR2 SVGIG (reference sequence). The CDR3 runs 13 residues. For the CDR3, the DNA is TGTGCCTGGAGTCTAGACGAAAACACAGAAGTCTTCTTT. Translation gives CAWSLDENTEVFF.

This clonotype was counted a few times. The V gene is TRBV27, the J gene TRBJ2-1; tentatively, D is TRBD2 (5 bases). With 8 bases removed from V and 8 bases from J, the gap between germline ends came to 16 bases. The CDR3 totals 13 residues. Germline V gene data show CDR1 as MNHEY and CDR2 as SMNVEV (reference sequence). The CDR3 DNA reads as TGTGCCAGCCACGGAGGTGGTGGGCATGAGCAGTTCTTC. Translation gives CASHGGGGHEQFF.

There are many counts of this clonotype. V gene TRBV10-3 combines with J gene TRBJ2-7; 8 nucleotides align to TRBD1. The V gene's germline CDR1 is ENHRY and CDR2 SYGVKD. The CDR3 is 13 residues long. V dropped 7 bases and J dropped 7; count of bases not matched to a gene: 9. The CDR3 spells CAITETGVGEQYF. Here the CDR3 DNA reads TGTGCCATCACCGAGACAGGGGTAGGGGAGCAGTACTTC.

The V gene is TRBV11-3, the J gene TRBJ2-2, with 8 bases fitting TRBD2. CDR3 length: 16 amino acids. V lost 5 bases and J lost 3; bases outside the gene matches: 8. CDR1 and CDR2 from the germline V gene are SGHNT and YENEEA. The CDR3 sequence is CASSPGSGRDTGELFF. As DNA, the CDR3 is TGTGCCAGCAGCCCGGGGAGCGGGAGAGACACCGGGGAGCTGTTTTTT. The full variable domain, rest sourced from reference TRBV11-3 and TRBJ2-2, is EAGVVQSPRYKIIEKKQPVAFWCNPISGHNTLYWYLQNLGQGPELLIRYENEEAVDDSQLPKDRFSAERLKGVDSTLKIQPAELGDSAVYLCASSPGSGRDTGELFFGEGSRLTVL.

In this sample, this clonotype turned up many times. Mismatch with germline at one junction end may stem from a read error. V is TRBV4-1 and J is TRBJ2-7; weak D call: TRBD2 (6 bases). The CDR3 is 14 amino acids. Germline-derived CDR1 and CDR2 are MGHRA and YSYEKL. The DNA for the CDR3 is TGTGCCAGCAGACAAGATTGCTGGGGGGTTGAACAGTACTTC. It yields the protein CASRQDCWGVEQYF.

This clonotype has at least ten counts. This chain links TRBV4-1 with TRBJ2-6, with D perhaps matching TRBD1 (6 bases). From germline, CDR1 is MGHRA and CDR2 YSYEKL. This CDR3 is 19 amino acids long. The V end was cut by 4 bases, the J end by 0 bases, with 19 bases between. The CDR3 is CASSLRDNPHLSGANVLTF. DNA of the CDR3: TGCGCCAGCAGCCTACGGGACAACCCTCATCTCTCTGGGGCCAACGTCCTGACTTTC.

This clonotype was picked up many times. The J gene is TRBJ2-4, the V gene TRBV5-4, with D tentatively TRBD2 (5 bases). Germline CDR1 is SGHNT and CDR2 is YYREEE (reference sequence). With 4 bases removed from V and 1 base from J, the gap between germline ends came to 12 bases. The CDR3 has 15 amino acids. CDR3 bases: TGTGCCAGCAGCCAGCCGGGATTGGCCAAAAACATTCAGTACTTC. It translates to CASSQPGLAKNIQYF.

By share, this clonotype ranks as medium-sized. V is TRBV12-3 or TRBV12-4 and J is TRBJ2-7; TRBD2 matches at 7 bases. The CDR3 spans 11 residues. V shed 5 bases and J 10 bases; nucleotides not matched to a gene: 5. The CDR3 protein is CASSLGGEQYF. In DNA, the CDR3 is TGTGCCAGCAGTCTGGGGGGGGAACAGTACTTC.

This clonotype came up many times. The chain combines TRBV9 with TRBJ1-1; D is undetermined. Per germline, CDR1 SGDLS and CDR2 YYNGEE. CDR3 size: 16 residues. Trimming pared 0 bases from V and 11 bases from J, leaving 23 bases between. The CDR3 region is CASSVAHSIVPLGAFF. For the CDR3, the DNA is TGTGCCAGCAGCGTAGCCCACAGCATCGTACCTTTAGGGGCTTTCTTT.

This clonotype has ten or more counts. The genes are TRBV5-1 and TRBJ2-6, with 11 bases aligning to TRBD2. The CDR3 is made up of 18 amino acids. Looked up from germline, CDR1 is SGHRS and CDR2 is YFSETQ. Trimming took 3 bases from V and 2 from J; bases not matched to a gene: 7. As DNA, the CDR3 is TGCGCCAGCAGCTCGCAGACTAGCGGGGCAACTGGGGCCAACGTCCTGACTTTC. It yields the protein CASSSQTSGATGANVLTF. Full variable domain (rest looked up from reference TRBV5-1 and TRBJ2-6): KAGVTQTPRYLIKTRGQQVTLSCSPISGHRSVSWYQQTPGQGLQFLFEYFSETQRNKGNFPGRFSGRQFSNSRSEMNVSTLELGDSALYLCASSSQTSGATGANVLTFGAGSRLTVL.

This rearrangement joins TRBV7-2 to TRBJ2-3; the match to TRBD1 covers 7 bases. CDR1 and CDR2 from the germline V gene are SGHTA and FQGNSA. CDR3 length: 17 residues. J lost 0 bases, V lost 5 bases, and 11 bases had no gene match. The CDR3 loop reads CASSLRGQSSSTDTQYF. Here the CDR3 DNA reads TGTGCCAGCAGCCTACGGGGACAGTCATCTAGCACAGATACGCAGTATTTT.

This clonotype was picked up many times. The V gene is TRBV5-1, the J gene TRBJ1-3, with D uncertain. The CDR3 extends over 14 amino acids. V was shortened by 6 bases and J by 3 bases, with 13 bases between the two germline ends. Germline CDR1 and CDR2: SGHRS and YFSETQ. The CDR3 bases are TGCGCCAGCACCCCTACCGTAGGTGGAAACACCATATATTTT. Its protein is CASTPTVGGNTIYF.

This clonotype was detected many times. This sequence joins TRBV9 and TRBJ2-7; 10 positions match TRBD1. Looked up from germline, CDR1 is SGDLS and CDR2 is YYNGEE. The CDR3 is 14 amino acids. Unmatched junction bases numbered 6, after V lost 2 bases and J lost 7 bases. For the CDR3, the DNA is TGTGCCAGCAGCGTTGCGGGACAGGGGAGAGAGCAGTACTTC. Protein product: CASSVAGQGREQYF. Based on the CDR3 plus reference TRBV9 and TRBJ2-7, the full variable domain is DSGVTQTPKHLITATGQRVTLRCSPRSGDLSVYWYQQSLDQGLQFLIQYYNGEERAKGNILERFSAQQFPDLHSELNLSSLELGDSALYFCASSVAGQGREQYFGPGTRLTVT.

This clonotype was counted many times. V is TRBV27 and J is TRBJ2-5, with TRBD1 matching over 7 bases. The CDR3 is 13 residues long. Germline V lookup: CDR1 MNHEY, CDR2 SMNVEV (reference sequence). V lost 3 bases to trimming and J lost 5 bases; unmatched junction nucleotides: 3. The chain's CDR3 is CASSFDRDETQYF. The CDR3 DNA reads as TGTGCCAGCAGTTTCGACAGGGACGAGACCCAGTACTTC.

This clonotype is labeled medium-sized. An end of the junction differs from the germline gene, which may be a read error. The CDR3 is CASSWDWGNQDTQYF. CDR3 nucleotide sequence: TGTGCCAGCAGCTGGGACTGGGGGAACCAAGACACCCAGTACTTT. V gene TRBV2 combines with J gene TRBJ2-5; D possibly corresponds to TRBD2 (6 bases). Germline lookup yields CDR1 SNHLY and CDR2 FYNNEI. CDR3 length: 15 residues.

V is TRBV28 and J is TRBJ1-1; D is uncertain. Per the germline V gene, CDR1 is MDHEN and CDR2 is SYDVKM. The CDR3 is 15 residues long. V was pared by 2 bases and J by 1 base, with 11 bases between. CDR3 nucleotides: TGTGCCAGCAGTTTAGTGTCCAGGCGGAACACTGAAGCTTTCTTT. It translates to CASSLVSRRNTEAFF. The variable domain in full, completed from reference TRBV28 and TRBJ1-1, reads DVKVTQSSRYLVKRTGEKVFLECVQDMDHENMFWYRQDPGLGLRLIYFSYDVKMKEKGDIPEGYSVSREKKERFSLILESASTNQTSMYLCASSLVSRRNTEAFFGQGTRLTVV.

Only a few counts were recorded for this clonotype. This chain joins TRBV27 and TRBJ1-5; weak D call: TRBD1 (5 bases). Germline V gene sequence: CDR1 MNHEY, CDR2 SMNVEV (reference sequence). Trimming took off 4 bases at V and 3 bases at J, with 16 bases between the two ends. The CDR3 consists of 16 residues. CDR3 amino acids: CASSSQGKPINQPQHF. CDR3 DNA sequence: TGTGCCAGCAGTTCCCAGGGAAAACCGATCAATCAGCCCCAGCATTTT.

This clonotype was counted a few times. The chain is built from TRBV7-8 and TRBJ2-7, with 7 nucleotides matching TRBD1. The CDR3 totals 17 residues. With V trimmed by 4 bases and J by 4 bases, 16 bases remained unmatched. Germline CDR1 reads SGHVS; CDR2 reads FQNEAQ. For the CDR3, the DNA is TGTGCCAGCAGCTCCGAGGACAGGAGAAGACCTTGGTACGAGCAGTACTTC. Its translation is CASSSEDRRRPWYEQYF.

This clonotype was observed at least ten times. The CDR3 nucleotides are TGTGCCAGCAGACAGGGGAGGGCTGAGCAGTTCTTC. Translating gives CASRQGRAEQFF. This chain joins TRBV6-6 and TRBJ2-1, with D perhaps being TRBD1 or TRBD2 (7 bases each). Germline V gene data show CDR1 as MNHNY and CDR2 as SVGAGI (reference sequence). Trimming removed 6 bases at V and 9 bases at J, with 12 bases between. This CDR3 has 12 residues.

This clonotype was detected a few times. The chain combines TRBV5-1 with TRBJ2-5; 8 bases agree with TRBD2. Germline CDR1 and CDR2: SGHRS and YFSETQ. V was pared by 5 bases and J by 2 bases, with 8 bases of the junction left unmatched. The CDR3 loop spans 15 amino acids. CDR3 in amino acids: CASRHTTSGQETQYF. The DNA for the CDR3 is TGCGCCAGCAGACACACAACTAGCGGACAAGAGACCCAGTACTTC. The full variable domain, rest sourced from reference TRBV5-1 and TRBJ2-5, is KAGVTQTPRYLIKTRGQQVTLSCSPISGHRSVSWYQQTPGQGLQFLFEYFSETQRNKGNFPGRFSGRQFSNSRSEMNVSTLELGDSALYLCASRHTTSGQETQYFGPGTRLLVL.

Ten or more counts support this clonotype. CDR3 nucleotides: TGTGCCAGCAGTCGGGAGCGGGAGCGCGAGCAGTACTTC. Translated: CASSREREREQYF. The chain uses TRBV28 and TRBJ2-7; 8 nucleotides line up with TRBD2. V shed 5 bases and J 6 bases; nucleotides not matched to a gene: 6. The CDR3 has 13 amino acids. Per the germline V gene, CDR1 is MDHEN and CDR2 is SYDVKM.

This clonotype was seen many times. The rearrangement uses TRBV12-3 or TRBV12-4 and TRBJ2-7; 9 positions agree with TRBD2. Trimming at V came to 2 bases and at J to 0 bases, leaving 2 bases not matched to a gene. This CDR3 contains 15 residues. The CDR3 loop reads CASSLHSGSSYEQYF. CDR3 in DNA: TGTGCCAGCAGTTTACATAGCGGGAGCTCCTACGAGCAGTACTTC.